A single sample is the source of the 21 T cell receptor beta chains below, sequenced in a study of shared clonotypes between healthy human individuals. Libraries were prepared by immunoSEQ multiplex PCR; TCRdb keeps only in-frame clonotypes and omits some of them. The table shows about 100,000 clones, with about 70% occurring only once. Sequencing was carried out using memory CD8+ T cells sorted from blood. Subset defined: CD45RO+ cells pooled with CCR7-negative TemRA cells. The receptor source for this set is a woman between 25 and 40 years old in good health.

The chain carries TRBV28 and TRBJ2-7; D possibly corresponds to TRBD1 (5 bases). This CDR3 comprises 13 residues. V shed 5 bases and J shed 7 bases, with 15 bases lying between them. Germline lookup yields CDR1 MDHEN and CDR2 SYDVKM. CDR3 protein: CASSGHQVSEQYF. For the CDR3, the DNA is TGTGCCAGCAGTGGACATCAAGTTAGTGAGCAGTACTTC.

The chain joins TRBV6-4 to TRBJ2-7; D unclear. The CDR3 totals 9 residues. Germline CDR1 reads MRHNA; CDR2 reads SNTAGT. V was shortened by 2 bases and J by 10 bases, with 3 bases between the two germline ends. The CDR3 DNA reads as TGTGCCAGCAGTGACGCCCAGTACTTC. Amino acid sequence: CASSDAQYF.

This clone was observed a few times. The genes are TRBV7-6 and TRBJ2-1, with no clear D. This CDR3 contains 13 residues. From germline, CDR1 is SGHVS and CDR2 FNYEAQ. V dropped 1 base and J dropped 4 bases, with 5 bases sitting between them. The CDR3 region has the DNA TGTGCCAGCAGCTTAGAGACTTACAATGAGCAGTTCTTC. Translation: CASSLETYNEQFF.

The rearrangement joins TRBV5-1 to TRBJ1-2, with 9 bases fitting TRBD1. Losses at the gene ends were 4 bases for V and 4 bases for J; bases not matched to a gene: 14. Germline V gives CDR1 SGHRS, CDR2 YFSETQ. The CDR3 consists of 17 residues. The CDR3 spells CASSQARDRANAYGYTF. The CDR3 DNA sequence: TGCGCCAGCAGCCAAGCCCGGGACAGGGCAAACGCCTATGGCTACACCTTC.

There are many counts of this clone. The CDR3 DNA reads TGTGCCAGTAGTATTTGGGCGGGACTCTCCTACGAGCAGTACTTC. Translated: CASSIWAGLSYEQYF. This chain joins TRBV19 and TRBJ2-7; possible D gene TRBD2, 6 bases. CDR3 length: 15 amino acids. Germline CDR1 is LNHDA and CDR2 is SQIVND (reference sequence). Trimming removed 3 bases at V and 0 bases at J, with 12 bases between.

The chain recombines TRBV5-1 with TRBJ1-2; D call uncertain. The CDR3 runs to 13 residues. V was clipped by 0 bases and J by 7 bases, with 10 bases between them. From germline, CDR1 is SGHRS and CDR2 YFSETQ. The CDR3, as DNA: TGCGCCAGCAGCTTGGGTCAGTTGGGTGGCTACACCTTC. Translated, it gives CASSLGQLGGYTF.

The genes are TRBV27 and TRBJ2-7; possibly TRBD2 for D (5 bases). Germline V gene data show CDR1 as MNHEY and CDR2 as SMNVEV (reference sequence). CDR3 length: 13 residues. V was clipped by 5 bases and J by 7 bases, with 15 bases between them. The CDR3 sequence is CASSNRGPWEQYF. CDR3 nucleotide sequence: TGTGCCAGCAGTAACCGAGGGCCCTGGGAGCAGTACTTC.

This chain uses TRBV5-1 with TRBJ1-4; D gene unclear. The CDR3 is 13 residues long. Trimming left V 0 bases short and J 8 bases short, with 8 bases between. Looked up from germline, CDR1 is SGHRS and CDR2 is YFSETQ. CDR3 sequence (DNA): TGCGCCAGCAGCTTGGAAGGGAGGGAAAAACTGTTTTTT. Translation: CASSLEGREKLFF.

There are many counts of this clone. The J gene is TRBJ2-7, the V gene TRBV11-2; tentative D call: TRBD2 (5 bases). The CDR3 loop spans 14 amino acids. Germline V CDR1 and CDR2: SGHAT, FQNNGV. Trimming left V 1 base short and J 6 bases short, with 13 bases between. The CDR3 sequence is CASSLVLASTEQYF. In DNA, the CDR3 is TGTGCCAGCAGCTTAGTGTTGGCTAGCACCGAGCAGTACTTC.

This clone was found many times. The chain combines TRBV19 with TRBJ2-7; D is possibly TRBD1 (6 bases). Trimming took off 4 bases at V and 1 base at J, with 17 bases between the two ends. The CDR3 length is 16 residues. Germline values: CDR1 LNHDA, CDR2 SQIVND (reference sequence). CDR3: CASSTRFGDTSYEQYF. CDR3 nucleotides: TGTGCCAGTAGTACCCGGTTCGGGGACACATCCTACGAGCAGTACTTC.

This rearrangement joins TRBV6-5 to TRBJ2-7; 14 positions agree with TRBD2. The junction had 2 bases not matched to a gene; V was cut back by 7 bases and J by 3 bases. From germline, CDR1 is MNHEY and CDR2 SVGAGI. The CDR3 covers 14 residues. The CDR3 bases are TGTGCCAGCAATGGACTAGCGGGAGGCTACGAGCAGTACTTC. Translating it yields CASNGLAGGYEQYF.

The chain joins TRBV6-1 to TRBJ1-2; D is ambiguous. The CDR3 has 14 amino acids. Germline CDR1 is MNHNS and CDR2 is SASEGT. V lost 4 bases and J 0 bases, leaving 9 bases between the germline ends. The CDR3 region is CASSGGLANYGYTF. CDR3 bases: TGTGCCAGCAGTGGCGGTCTGGCTAACTATGGCTACACCTTC.

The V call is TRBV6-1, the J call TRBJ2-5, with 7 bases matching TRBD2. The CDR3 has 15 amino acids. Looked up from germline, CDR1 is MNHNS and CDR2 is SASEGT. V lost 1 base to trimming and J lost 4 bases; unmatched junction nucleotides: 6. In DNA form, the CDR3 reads TGTGCCAGCAGTGAAGGGGAGGGTGGTGGAGAGACCCAGTACTTC. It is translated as CASSEGEGGGETQYF.

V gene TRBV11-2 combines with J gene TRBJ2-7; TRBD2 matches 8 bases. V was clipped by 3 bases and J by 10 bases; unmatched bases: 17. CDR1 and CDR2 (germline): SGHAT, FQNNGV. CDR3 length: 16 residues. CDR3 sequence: CASSFPSTGGPGSQYF. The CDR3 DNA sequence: TGTGCCAGCAGCTTCCCCTCGACGGGAGGGCCGGGTTCCCAGTACTTC.

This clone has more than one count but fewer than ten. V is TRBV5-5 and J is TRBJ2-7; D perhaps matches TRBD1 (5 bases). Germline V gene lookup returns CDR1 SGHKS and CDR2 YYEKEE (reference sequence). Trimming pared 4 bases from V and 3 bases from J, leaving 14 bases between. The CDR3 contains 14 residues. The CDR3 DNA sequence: TGTGCCAGCAGCCCCTGGGCAGGGAACTACGAGCAGTACTTC. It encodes CASSPWAGNYEQYF. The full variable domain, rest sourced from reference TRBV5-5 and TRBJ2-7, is DAGVTQSPTHLIKTRGQQVTLRCSPISGHKSVSWYQQVLGQGPQFIFQYYEKEERGRGNFPDRFSARQFPNYSSELNVNALLLGDSALYLCASSPWAGNYEQYFGPGTRLTVT.

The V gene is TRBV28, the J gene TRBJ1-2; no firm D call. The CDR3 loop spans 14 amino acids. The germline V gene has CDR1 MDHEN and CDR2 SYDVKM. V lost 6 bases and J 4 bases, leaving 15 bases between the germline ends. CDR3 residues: CASSLPDWGYGYTF. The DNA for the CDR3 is TGTGCCAGCAGCCTACCGGACTGGGGCTATGGCTACACCTTC.

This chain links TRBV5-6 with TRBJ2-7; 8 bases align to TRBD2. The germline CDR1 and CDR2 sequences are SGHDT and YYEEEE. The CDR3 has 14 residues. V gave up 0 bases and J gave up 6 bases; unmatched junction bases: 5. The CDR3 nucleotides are TGTGCCAGCAGCTTGGGAGCGGGAGCGTCCGAGCAGTACTTC. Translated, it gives CASSLGAGASEQYF. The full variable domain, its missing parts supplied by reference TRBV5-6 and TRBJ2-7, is DAGVTQSPTHLIKTRGQQVTLRCSPKSGHDTVSWYQQALGQGPQFIFQYYEEEERQRGNFPDRFSGHQFPNYSSELNVNALLLGDSALYLCASSLGAGASEQYFGPGTRLTVT.

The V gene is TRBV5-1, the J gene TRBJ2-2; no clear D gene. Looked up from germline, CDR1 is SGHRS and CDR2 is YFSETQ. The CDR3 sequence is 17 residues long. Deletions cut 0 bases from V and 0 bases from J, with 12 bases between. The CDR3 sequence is CASSLAYQTANTGELFF. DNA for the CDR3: TGCGCCAGCAGCTTGGCCTACCAAACAGCGAACACCGGGGAGCTGTTTTTT.

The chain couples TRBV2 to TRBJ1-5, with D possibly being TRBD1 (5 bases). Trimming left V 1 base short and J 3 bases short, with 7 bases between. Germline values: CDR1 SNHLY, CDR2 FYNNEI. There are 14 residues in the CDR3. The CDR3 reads CASSEGTPNQPQHF. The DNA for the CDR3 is TGTGCCAGCAGTGAAGGGACACCCAATCAGCCCCAGCATTTT.

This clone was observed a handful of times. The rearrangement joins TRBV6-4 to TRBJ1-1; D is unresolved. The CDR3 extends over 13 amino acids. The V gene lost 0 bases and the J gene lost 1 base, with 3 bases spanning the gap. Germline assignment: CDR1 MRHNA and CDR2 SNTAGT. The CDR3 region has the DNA TGTGCCAGCAGTGACTCGGAGAACACTGAAGCTTTCTTT. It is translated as CASSDSENTEAFF.

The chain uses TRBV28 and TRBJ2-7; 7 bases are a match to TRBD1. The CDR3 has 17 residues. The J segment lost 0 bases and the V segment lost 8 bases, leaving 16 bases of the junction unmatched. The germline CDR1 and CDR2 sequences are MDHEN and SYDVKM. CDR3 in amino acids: CASGPTDRTGGSYEQYF. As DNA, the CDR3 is TGTGCCAGCGGACCCACTGATCGGACAGGCGGCTCCTACGAGCAGTACTTC.